A single sample is the source of the 10 T cell receptor beta chains below, sequenced in a study of T cell responses to AZD1222 COVID-19 vaccine. Repertoires were generated with immunoSEQ multiplex PCR, while TCRdb's copy carries only in-frame clones and drops some. Of about 140,000 clones in the sample, 92% were seen once. The input for sequencing was peripheral blood, taken on day 0 of AZD1222 vaccination. These receptor sequences come from an adult in good health.

The sample holds one count of this clone. V is TRBV5-8 and J is TRBJ2-7; 8 positions agree with TRBD1. The CDR3 length is 16 residues. The germline gives CDR1 SGHTS, CDR2 YDEGEE. Germline trimming cut 3 bases from V and 1 base from J; bases unmatched to any gene: 9. This CDR3 reads CASSSHRQGNSYEQYF. Here the CDR3 DNA reads TGTGCCAGCAGCTCCCACCGACAGGGGAATTCCTACGAGCAGTACTTC.

The CDR3 spells CASSFSVIGSPMFYEQYF. The CDR3 bases are TGTGCCAGCAGCTTTTCGGTCATTGGCAGCCCAATGTTCTACGAGCAGTACTTC. V usage is TRBV5-6 and J usage is TRBJ2-7; D not resolved. Germline loops: CDR1 SGHDT, CDR2 YYEEEE. V was trimmed by 2 bases and J by 3 bases, leaving 24 bases between them. This CDR3 spans 18 amino acids.

The V gene is TRBV3-1 (or the pseudogene TRBV3-2), the J gene TRBJ1-1; D is uncertain. Germline V gene lookup returns CDR1 LGHDT and CDR2 YNNKEL (reference sequence). The CDR3 runs to 12 residues. V lost 1 base and J lost 4, with 4 bases in between. The CDR3 is CASSQGSTEAFF. For the CDR3, the DNA is TGTGCCAGCAGCCAAGGCAGCACTGAAGCTTTCTTT.

The chain carries TRBV10-3 and TRBJ1-2; unclear D gene. The CDR3 has 13 amino acids. Per the germline V gene, CDR1 is ENHRY and CDR2 is SYGVKD. V was cut by 10 bases and J by 8 bases, with 20 bases left in between. CDR3 coding DNA: TGTGCCACCACCCTGGGAGGGCAAGGAGGCTACACCTTC. It specifies CATTLGGQGGYTF.

This clone came up once. The chain is built from TRBV19 and TRBJ2-2; the D is unclear. Germline CDR1 and CDR2: LNHDA and SQIVND (reference sequence). The CDR3 contains 12 residues. Trimming removed 10 bases from V and 7 bases from J, with 13 bases in between. The CDR3 nucleotides read TGTGCCATTGACGGGCGGCTCGGGGAGCTGTTTTTT. Encoded protein: CAIDGRLGELFF.

V usage is TRBV6-5 and J usage is TRBJ2-3; D tentatively fits TRBD1 or TRBD2 (5 bases each). Germline V CDR1 and CDR2: MNHEY, SVGAGI. The CDR3 runs to 15 residues. V lost 7 bases and J 4 bases, leaving 18 bases between the germline ends. CDR3 protein: CASKTMDTHSDTQYF. The DNA for the CDR3 is TGTGCCAGCAAGACTATGGACACTCACTCAGATACGCAGTATTTT.

The sample holds one count of this clone. This chain links TRBV11-2 with TRBJ2-7; D unresolved. From germline, CDR1 is SGHAT and CDR2 FQNNGV. This CDR3 spans 15 amino acids. V dropped 1 base and J dropped 2 bases, with 12 bases sitting between them. CDR3 in amino acids: CASSLGPTETYEQYF. The CDR3, as DNA: TGTGCCAGCAGCTTAGGCCCTACAGAAACCTACGAGCAGTACTTC.

The chain couples TRBV12-3 or TRBV12-4 to TRBJ1-2; D is possibly TRBD1 (6 bases). The CDR3 loop spans 13 amino acids. V was shortened by 6 bases and J by 3 bases, with 11 bases between the two germline ends. In DNA form, the CDR3 reads TGTGCCAGCAGACCAGGGGAGCACTATGGCTACACCTTC. It is translated as CASRPGEHYGYTF.

The chain employs TRBV6-5 and TRBJ1-4; D is perhaps TRBD1 (5 bases). The germline CDR1 and CDR2 sequences are MNHEY and SVGAGI. With 6 bases removed from V and 5 bases from J, the gap between germline ends came to 10 bases. The CDR3 consists of 13 residues. CDR3 in DNA: TGTGCCAGCAGGGGACGTATCAATGAAAAACTGTTTTTT. Its protein is CASRGRINEKLFF.

This clone appeared many times. J is TRBJ1-1 and V is TRBV29-1, with D possibly matching TRBD1 (5 bases). The CDR3 contains 15 residues. V lost 4 bases, J lost 4 bases, and 19 bases lay in between. CDR1 and CDR2 from the germline V gene are SQVTM and ANQGSEA. The CDR3 DNA reads as TGCAGCGTTGGAGGTCCATCGACCGGGGGCACTGAAGCTTTCTTT. Residues: CSVGGPSTGGTEAFF.